A selection of T cell receptor beta chains follows, all from one sample in a study of blood T cells in healthy people across ages. Via MiXCR, TCRdb re-called the 5' RACE reads, giving one row per CDR3 protein. The data hold 800,000 or so distinct CDR3 sequences, with 35% to 60% observed a single time. Sequencing was carried out using blood. Receptors were obtained from a man older than 75 in good health. Both conserved end residues are trimmed from each CDR3. A D gene is named only where the DNA matches it firmly.

d_gene: .; v_gene: TRBV7-2; CDR3aa: ASSRPGLETQY
d_gene: .; v_gene: TRBV20-1; CDR3aa: SARDLTSTGPGQSYNEQF
d_gene: .; v_gene: TRBV3-1; CDR3aa: ASSTTKLADNYGYT
d_gene: .; v_gene: TRBV20-1; CDR3aa: SARDLGENEQY
d_gene: .; v_gene: TRBV12-3/TRBV12-4; CDR3aa: ASRFSADTQY
d_gene: TRBD2; v_gene: TRBV6-1; CDR3aa: ASSGDSSDTQY
d_gene: .; v_gene: TRBV5-1; CDR3aa: ASSIPGEEDEAF
d_gene: TRBD1; v_gene: TRBV7-3; CDR3aa: ASSVDRVGTEAF
d_gene: TRBD1; v_gene: TRBV5-1; CDR3aa: ASSLLGGLYNEQF
d_gene: .; v_gene: TRBV9; CDR3aa: ASSPLGQGDETQY
d_gene: .; v_gene: TRBV6-2/TRBV6-3; CDR3aa: ASSYDPGQQY
d_gene: .; v_gene: TRBV7-9; CDR3aa: ASSLDHRRETQY
d_gene: TRBD2; v_gene: TRBV10-3; CDR3aa: AISESGGPYEQY
d_gene: .; v_gene: TRBV24-1; CDR3aa: ATSPLDRNYGYT
d_gene: TRBD2; v_gene: TRBV4-3; CDR3aa: ASSQGLASDEQY
d_gene: .; v_gene: TRBV5-1; CDR3aa: ASKVADGGANVLT
d_gene: .; v_gene: TRBV15; CDR3aa: ATSKTGAYNEQF
d_gene: .; v_gene: TRBV12-3/TRBV12-4; CDR3aa: ASSYGQQNIQY
d_gene: .; v_gene: TRBV27; CDR3aa: ASGTTGELF